Each of the 20 T cell receptor beta chains below was sequenced from the same sample in a study of cytomegalovirus exposure and HLA in healthy donors. In the PCR, 60 Vbeta and 13 Jbeta primers were used. Only in-frame clones appear in the TCRdb table, and some are missing; sequencing was by immunoSEQ multiplex PCR. There are under 90,000 clones in the sample; 75% occur only once, and 2.2% lies in the top ten. The specimen was PBMCs. These receptors originate from a man aged 35 to 55 in good health and CMV-seronegative.

This clone was seen once. This chain joins TRBV7-3 and TRBJ2-3; D might be TRBD2 (6 bases). The CDR3 loop spans 14 amino acids. V was pared by 2 bases and J by 2 bases, with 8 bases between. The germline V gene has CDR1 SGHTA and CDR2 FQGTGA. CDR3 amino acids: CASSLAGYTDTQYF. CDR3 DNA: TGTGCCAGCAGCTTAGCGGGGTACACAGATACGCAGTATTTT.

This clone has more than one count but fewer than ten. The V and J genes are TRBV30 and TRBJ1-5, with a tentative D call TRBD1 (5 bases). V gave up 1 base and J gave up 4 bases, with 14 bases separating them. Germline CDR1 GTSNPN, CDR2 SVGIG (reference sequence). The CDR3 is 15 amino acids. CDR3 nucleotide sequence: TGTGCCTGGAGTGGAAAGGGGCTTCGTAATCAGCCCCAGCATTTT. It translates to CAWSGKGLRNQPQHF.

This clone was observed a few times. The J gene is TRBJ2-2, the V gene TRBV6-1, with 8 nucleotides matching TRBD2. This CDR3 contains 15 residues. V shed 4 bases, J shed 4 bases, and the junction held 5 bases outside the gene matches. CDR1 and CDR2 from the germline V gene are MNHNS and SASEGT. The CDR3 region is CASSVGLAGTGELFF. CDR3 nucleotides: TGTGCCAGCAGTGTAGGGCTAGCGGGCACCGGGGAGCTGTTTTTT.

This chain connects TRBV5-6 to TRBJ1-2; a weak D match, TRBD1 (6 bases). V dropped 5 bases and J dropped 2 bases, with 22 bases sitting between them. The CDR3 is 17 residues long. The germline V gene encodes CDR1 SGHDT and CDR2 YYEEEE. The CDR3, as DNA: TGTGCCAGCAGGTCCGACAAGGGGGGGGCCCGAAACTATGGCTACACCTTC. Translation gives CASRSDKGGARNYGYTF.

CDR3 sequence: CASSIPSGRFGELFF. DNA of the CDR3: TGTGCCAGTAGTATTCCTAGCGGGAGATTCGGGGAGCTGTTTTTT. The chain carries TRBV19 and TRBJ2-2; 10 bases map to TRBD2. Germline CDR1 reads LNHDA; CDR2 reads SQIVND (reference sequence). V lost 3 bases, J lost 7 bases, and 5 bases stayed unmatched. This CDR3 is 15 amino acids long.

This clone appeared once. This chain joins TRBV28 and TRBJ1-3; tentatively, D is TRBD1 (5 bases). V lost 8 bases and J lost 0, with 14 bases in between. This CDR3 spans 15 amino acids. From germline, CDR1 is MDHEN and CDR2 SYDVKM. The CDR3, as DNA: TGTGCCAGCGGTGGGGGGGTTATCTCTGGAAACACCATATATTTT. It translates to CASGGGVISGNTIYF.

V is TRBV30 and J is TRBJ1-6, with D perhaps matching TRBD1 (6 bases). Trimming removed 3 bases from V and 4 bases from J, with 10 bases in between. CDR1 and CDR2 (germline): GTSNPN, SVGIG (reference sequence). The CDR3 has 14 amino acids. CDR3 amino acids: CAWREGVYNSPLHF. CDR3 in DNA: TGTGCCTGGAGAGAGGGGGTTTATAATTCACCCCTCCACTTT. Based on the CDR3 plus reference TRBV30 and TRBJ1-6, the full variable domain is SQTIHQWPATLVQPVGSPLSLECTVEGTSNPNLYWYRQAAGRGLQLLFYSVGIGQISSEVPQNLSASRPQDRQFILSSKKLLLSDSGFYLCAWREGVYNSPLHFGNGTRLTVT.

V and J are TRBV5-1 and TRBJ1-3; TRBD1 might be the D (6 bases). CDR3 length: 16 amino acids. With 2 bases removed from V and 0 bases from J, the gap between germline ends came to 12 bases. Germline V gives CDR1 SGHRS, CDR2 YFSETQ. The CDR3 loop reads CASSLTRGFSGNTIYF. DNA of the CDR3: TGCGCCAGCAGCTTAACCAGGGGCTTCTCTGGAAACACCATATATTTT.

The chain joins TRBV5-6 to TRBJ2-5, with 12 bases aligning to TRBD2. V was pared by 6 bases and J by 4 bases, with 10 bases of the junction left unmatched. Germline V CDR1 and CDR2: SGHDT, YYEEEE. The CDR3 runs to 16 residues. Here the CDR3 DNA reads TGTGCCAGCATGTCTAGCGGGAGGGCCCTCGGAGAGACCCAGTACTTC. Translated: CASMSSGRALGETQYF.

This chain links TRBV5-6 with TRBJ2-3; 9 bases agree with TRBD2. The V gene's germline CDR1 is SGHDT and CDR2 YYEEEE. V gave up 0 bases and J gave up 2 bases; unmatched junction bases: 4. The CDR3 consists of 16 residues. The CDR3 spells CASSLGLAGITDTQYF. CDR3 nucleotide sequence: TGTGCCAGCAGCTTGGGCCTAGCGGGAATCACAGATACGCAGTATTTT.

This clone was observed a handful of times. The gene calls are TRBV30 and TRBJ2-7; D not certain. Germline lookup yields CDR1 GTSNPN and CDR2 SVGIG (reference sequence). Between the trimmed V and J ends, which lost 0 bases and 3 bases, there was a span of 12 bases. This CDR3 contains 14 residues. The CDR3 bases are TGTGCCTGGAGTGTAGGAAGGAGAAACTACGAGCAGTACTTC. Its protein product is CAWSVGRRNYEQYF.

The V gene is TRBV7-2, the J gene TRBJ2-2, with 9 bases that match TRBD1. This CDR3 contains 15 residues. Germline V CDR1 and CDR2: SGHTA, FQGNSA. V shed 5 bases and J 1 base; nucleotides not matched to a gene: 2. In nucleotides, the CDR3 is TGTGCCAGCAGCGTGGGACAGGGGAACACCGGGGAGCTGTTTTTT. This sequence encodes CASSVGQGNTGELFF. Combining the CDR3 with reference TRBV7-2 and TRBJ2-2 gives the whole variable domain GAGVSQSPSNKVTEKGKDVELRCDPISGHTALYWYRQSLGQGLEFLIYFQGNSAPDKSGLPSDRFSAERTGGSVSTLTIQRTQQEDSAVYLCASSVGQGNTGELFFGEGSRLTVL.

The genes are TRBV11-2 and TRBJ2-5; 8 bases are shared with TRBD2. V shed 1 base, J shed 7 bases, and the junction held 8 bases outside the gene matches. Germline loops: CDR1 SGHAT, CDR2 FQNNGV. The CDR3 contains 15 residues. The chain's CDR3 is CASSLAPGGLRTQYF. CDR3 bases: TGTGCCAGCAGCTTAGCTCCGGGGGGGCTGAGGACCCAGTACTTC.

J is TRBJ1-5 and V is TRBV7-8; D unclear. CDR3 size: 17 residues. V shed 5 bases and J shed 1 base, with 18 bases lying between them. Germline CDR1 SGHVS, CDR2 FQNEAQ. The CDR3 region is CASSHDLTMRSNQPQHF. Written as DNA, the CDR3 is TGTGCCAGCAGCCATGATCTCACTATGAGGAGCAATCAGCCCCAGCATTTT.

This clone was detected only once. The chain has TRBV27 and TRBJ1-1; tentatively, D is TRBD1 (6 bases). The germline V gene has CDR1 MNHEY and CDR2 SMNVEV (reference sequence). The ends were cut back, 0 bases at V and 10 bases at J, with 12 bases in the middle. This CDR3 region has 13 residues. The DNA for the CDR3 is TGTGCCAGCAGTTTATCGGAAACAGGGACAGCTTTCTTT. It encodes CASSLSETGTAFF.

The genes are TRBV6-1 and TRBJ1-1; 8 nucleotides agree with TRBD1. The CDR3 contains 15 residues. CDR1 is MNHNS, CDR2 SASEGT, per germline. Losses at the gene ends were 0 bases for V and 4 bases for J; bases not matched to a gene: 4. This CDR3 is CASSEAQGVGTEAFF. The CDR3 DNA is TGTGCCAGCAGTGAAGCACAGGGGGTCGGCACTGAAGCTTTCTTT.

This clone was observed once. This rearrangement joins TRBV7-2 to TRBJ1-4; 9 positions agree with TRBD1. V lost 5 bases, J lost 5 bases, and 6 bases stayed unmatched. Germline V gene sequence: CDR1 SGHTA, CDR2 FQGNSA. The CDR3 has 15 amino acids. CDR3 in DNA: TGTGCCAGCAGCGTCAACAGGGGGCAGAATGAAAAACTGTTTTTT. It codes for CASSVNRGQNEKLFF.

The chain combines TRBV10-1 with TRBJ1-4, with D unclear. Trimming removed 3 bases from V and 6 bases from J, with 8 bases in between. The germline gives CDR1 WNHNN, CDR2 SYGVQD (reference sequence). The CDR3 is 13 residues long. CDR3 residues: CASSDGQDEKLFF. CDR3 sequence (DNA): TGCGCCAGCAGTGATGGGCAGGATGAAAAACTGTTTTTT.

The V gene is TRBV23-1, the J gene TRBJ1-1; possibly TRBD1 for D (5 bases). TRBV23-1 is given ORF status, its function remaining uncertain. This CDR3 contains 16 residues. Trimming removed 0 bases at V and 6 bases at J, with 17 bases between. The chain's CDR3 is CASSQSSGRECAEAFF. The DNA for the CDR3 is TGCGCCAGCAGTCAATCGTCGGGCAGGGAATGCGCTGAAGCTTTCTTT.

The rearrangement links TRBV2 to TRBJ2-3; 10 bases align to TRBD1. CDR1 is SNHLY and CDR2 is FYNNEI in the germline V gene. V gave up 8 bases and J gave up 2 bases; unmatched junction bases: 7. This CDR3 is 15 amino acids long. The CDR3 here is CASHGGTGVTDTQYF. CDR3 in DNA: TGTGCCAGCCACGGCGGGACAGGGGTCACAGATACGCAGTATTTT.